This is a list of T cell receptor beta chains from one sample in a study of blood T cells in healthy people across ages. From the 5' RACE reads, TCRdb called clonotypes with MiXCR, one entry per CDR3 protein. Altogether about a million distinct CDR3 sequences are present, just over 50% being singletons, with the ten largest covering 20% to 25%. Material: blood. The receptors stem from a woman aged 55-69 years in good health. The CDR3 runs from the conserved cysteine through the conserved F or W.

cdr3_aa	v_call	j_call
CASSSDRGRTDFYNEQFF	TRBV28	TRBJ2-1
CASSLTQTGTGSRTQYF	TRBV7-8	NA
CASSPKRIGEQFF	TRBV4-3	TRBJ2-1
CSARDQGASVNEQYF	TRBV20-1	TRBJ2-7
CASSQGYAEDYEQYF	TRBV3-1	TRBJ2-7
CSAPFGMGRNSPLHF	TRBV20-1	TRBJ1-6
CASRVPGQADTQYF	TRBV6-5	TRBJ2-3
CASSQTGQGTYEQYF	TRBV4-1	TRBJ2-7
CALWETQGGNEQYF	TRBV10-3	NA
CSVARTGDYNEQFF	TRBV29-1	TRBJ2-1
CASRKTGVYGYTF	TRBV6-5	TRBJ1-2
CSARGRGLKAFF	TRBV20-1	TRBJ1-1
CASSQDIRQGNEKLFF	TRBV14	TRBJ1-4
CSASGTGVINYEQYF	TRBV20-1	NA
CASSLSADVDEQYF	TRBV28	NA
CASSTTSGSWNEQFF	TRBV7-2	TRBJ2-1
CASSLGRWGKETQYF	TRBV13	TRBJ2-5
CASSYLDSIQETQYF	TRBV6-6	TRBJ2-5
CASSLGLLDEQYF	TRBV5-1	TRBJ2-7
CASSLYYKGPYEQYF	TRBV5-1	TRBJ2-7
CASSLPPLTSGDEQFF	TRBV28	TRBJ2-1
CAWRGLAGVNEQYF	TRBV30	TRBJ2-7
CASSGRGDGYTF	TRBV27	TRBJ1-2
CSVGPSGSIETQYF	TRBV29-1	TRBJ2-5
CASSFPGAYEQYF	TRBV27	TRBJ2-7
CASSLRQPRFF	TRBV12-3/TRBV12-4	TRBJ2-1
CASSLLQHTDTQYF	TRBV27	TRBJ2-3
CASSVELAAKQFF	TRBV7-2	TRBJ2-1
CSAAPGTINGYTF	TRBV20-1	TRBJ1-2
CASNQDLAGASEQYF	TRBV4-3	TRBJ2-7
CASGFYSGSYEQYF	TRBV7-2	TRBJ2-7
CASSQWLGGKYYNEQFF	TRBV3-1	TRBJ2-1
CSVADRVSGELFF	TRBV29-1	TRBJ2-2
CASSQEERAYYTDTQYF	TRBV4-2	TRBJ2-3
CASRVQPGKRNLEETLYF	TRBV28	TRBJ2-5
CASSLGLDTQYF	TRBV12-3/TRBV12-4	TRBJ2-3
CASNIDRDRVNNEQFF	TRBV12-3/TRBV12-4	TRBJ2-1
CASSGDRPSPLHF	TRBV27	TRBJ1-6
CSARATGIVYEQYF	TRBV20-1	TRBJ2-7
CASSLAADGTQYF	TRBV7-6	TRBJ2-5
CASTWRRSLDTEQYF	TRBV7-8	TRBJ2-7
CSARDVDRESYEQYF	TRBV20-1	TRBJ2-7
CASFGPPLYEQYF	TRBV27	TRBJ2-7
CASSGSDEGPPLTQYF	TRBV7-9	TRBJ2-5
CASRIRGLNTEAFF	TRBV6-1	TRBJ1-1
CASSLIGGGSDNAFF	TRBV7-2	TRBJ1-1
CASSQAPIGSYNEQYF	TRBV4-1	NA
CSALGSYEQYF	TRBV20-1	TRBJ2-7
CASNLAGRSAGELFF	TRBV2	TRBJ2-2
CSVDTLGRRDRMYNEQFF	TRBV29-1	TRBJ2-1
CASSSGTGLYNEQYF	TRBV7-2	TRBJ2-7
CASSPLQRNTEAFF	TRBV27	TRBJ1-1
CTGQSYNEQFF	TRBV29-1	TRBJ2-1
CASSGGGVGEQYF	TRBV7-2	NA
CSAAPGGRGYEQFF	TRBV20-1	TRBJ2-1
CSARGLGLAGRDTQYF	TRBV20-1	TRBJ2-3
CASSLVGLAGQDEQFF	TRBV11-3	TRBJ2-1
CASKQGAGEQFF	TRBV6-2/TRBV6-3	TRBJ2-1